The sequence of this TCR beta chain was determined in a study of CDR3 diversity in severe acne. TCRdb reprocessed the PCR reads with MiXCR, giving one entry per CDR3 protein. In the table there are over 100,000 distinct CDR3 sequences, about half of which are singletons. V was shortened by 3 bases and J by 8 bases, with 11 bases between the two germline ends. There are 13 residues in the CDR3. Looked up from germline, CDR1 is SNHLY and CDR2 is FYNNEI. The sequenced sample was blood. This chain uses TRBV2 with TRBJ2-4; D unresolved. This clonotype was sampled from a male donor with acne. The CDR3 spells CASSDGTVDIQYF. CDR3 in DNA: TGTGCCAGCAGTGATGGAACGGTAGACATTCAGTACTTC.